Listed here are 17 T cell receptor beta chains from one sample, sequenced in a study of control samples from healthy donors and cancer patients. Assay: immunoSEQ multiplex PCR; the TCRdb copy retains only in-frame clones and omits some. This sample has 100,000 to 150,000 clones; around 87% occur once, and the top ten carry 2.9%. The sample consisted of blood. The receptors were gathered from a man in his sixties in good health.

This clone was counted once. The rearrangement links TRBV28 to TRBJ2-7; perhaps TRBD2 as D (6 bases). V gave up 6 bases and J gave up 12 bases, with 18 bases separating them. In germline, CDR1 is MDHEN, CDR2 SYDVKM. The CDR3 sequence is 12 residues long. CDR3 sequence (DNA): TGTGCCAGCAGGGAGGGACGGGAAGTTCCGTACTTC. This sequence encodes CASREGREVPYF.

This chain connects TRBV6-2 or TRBV6-3 to TRBJ1-5; 10 nucleotides align to TRBD1. This CDR3 has 17 residues. The V gene end was trimmed by 2 bases and the J gene end by 3 bases; junction bases not matched to a gene: 7. CDR1 and CDR2 (germline): MNHEY, SVGEGT. CDR3 sequence reads: CASSYRDRGRINQPQHF. CDR3 DNA: TGTGCCAGCAGTTACCGAGACAGGGGGCGCATCAATCAGCCCCAGCATTTT.

The J gene is TRBJ2-1, the V gene TRBV6-5; 7 nucleotides match TRBD1. Germline V gives CDR1 MNHEY, CDR2 SVGAGI. Germline trimming cut 2 bases from V and 0 bases from J; bases unmatched to any gene: 1. The CDR3 is made up of 15 amino acids. The CDR3 DNA sequence: TGTGCCAGCAGTTACCGGACAGGCTCCTACAATGAGCAGTTCTTC. Translated, it gives CASSYRTGSYNEQFF.

The chain has TRBV7-3 and TRBJ1-2; 7 nucleotides agree with TRBD1. Losses at the gene ends were 5 bases for V and 3 bases for J; bases not matched to a gene: 3. The germline V gene has CDR1 SGHTA and CDR2 FQGTGA. The CDR3 loop spans 13 amino acids. The CDR3 region is CASSPRGDYGYTF. CDR3 bases: TGTGCCAGCAGCCCCAGGGGGGACTATGGCTACACCTTC.

The genes are TRBV5-1 and TRBJ2-4, with TRBD1 matching over 8 bases. Germline loops: CDR1 SGHRS, CDR2 YFSETQ. With V trimmed by 0 bases and J by 3 bases, 8 bases remained unmatched. The CDR3 consists of 17 residues. CDR3 region: CASSLAASGGGKNIQYF. For the CDR3, the DNA is TGCGCCAGCAGCTTGGCCGCTTCAGGGGGCGGCAAAAACATTCAGTACTTC.

The V and J genes are TRBV20-1 and TRBJ1-4; TRBD1 might be the D (5 bases). The V end lost 3 bases, the J end lost 1 base, and 15 bases lay between the germline ends. This CDR3 comprises 16 residues. Germline V gene sequence: CDR1 DFQATT, CDR2 SNEGSKA (reference sequence). CDR3 sequence: CSASRGGAGTNEKLFF. As DNA, the CDR3 is TGCAGTGCTAGTCGGGGCGGGGCAGGAACTAATGAAAAACTGTTTTTT.

The CDR3 DNA sequence: TGTGCCAGCAGCCGGGTTGAGGTCGGCTTTAATAGCAATCAGCCCCAGCATTTT. It codes for CASSRVEVGFNSNQPQHF. V gene TRBV7-8 combines with J gene TRBJ1-5; D remains ambiguous. The CDR3 sequence is 18 residues long. Germline V CDR1 and CDR2: SGHVS, FQNEAQ. Deletions cut 5 bases from V and 0 bases from J, with 20 bases between. Filled out from reference TRBV7-8 and TRBJ1-5, the complete variable domain reads GAGVSQSPRYKVAKRGQDVALRCDPISGHVSLFWYQQALGQGPEFLTYFQNEAQLDKSGLPSDRFFAERPEGSVSTLKIQRTQQEDSAVYLCASSRVEVGFNSNQPQHFGDGTRLSIL.

V usage is TRBV9 and J usage is TRBJ1-6; a weak D match, TRBD1 (5 bases). Between the trimmed V and J ends, which lost 0 bases and 7 bases, there was a span of 14 bases. The CDR3 has 16 residues. Germline V gene sequence: CDR1 SGDLS, CDR2 YYNGEE. CDR3 residues: CASSVGGQGKNSPLHF. CDR3 in DNA: TGTGCCAGCAGCGTAGGAGGGCAGGGTAAAAATTCACCCCTCCACTTT. Variable domain in full (rest from reference TRBV9 and TRBJ1-6): DSGVTQTPKHLITATGQRVTLRCSPRSGDLSVYWYQQSLDQGLQFLIQYYNGEERAKGNILERFSAQQFPDLHSELNLSSLELGDSALYFCASSVGGQGKNSPLHFGNGTRLTVT.

A single count supports this clone. The chain is built from TRBV3-1 (or the pseudogene TRBV3-2) and TRBJ2-7; D possibly corresponds to TRBD2 (6 bases). The germline V gene encodes CDR1 LGHDT and CDR2 YNNKEL (reference sequence). This CDR3 spans 14 amino acids. Trimming removed 3 bases at V and 7 bases at J, with 16 bases between. CDR3 region: CASSQLVAEGEQYF. The CDR3 nucleotides are TGTGCCAGCAGCCAGTTGGTAGCGGAGGGGGAGCAGTACTTC.

The rearrangement links TRBV6-5 to TRBJ2-2; D is unresolved. V was clipped by 4 bases and J by 5 bases, with 8 bases between them. The CDR3 length is 13 residues. Germline V gene sequence: CDR1 MNHEY, CDR2 SVGAGI. The DNA of the CDR3 is TGTGCCAGCAGTTCCGCAGTAACCGGGGAGCTGTTTTTT. Its protein product is CASSSAVTGELFF.

This rearrangement joins TRBV19 to TRBJ1-2; D gene unclear. The germline V and J ends were trimmed by 7 bases and 4 bases, with 16 bases remaining between them. CDR3 length: 14 residues. The V gene's germline CDR1 is LNHDA and CDR2 SQIVND (reference sequence). CDR3 in DNA: TGTGCCAGTACGATCTTGTGGCAGACCTATGGCTACACCTTC. This translates into CASTILWQTYGYTF.

The chain links TRBV4-1 to TRBJ1-4, with TRBD1 as a possible D gene (6 bases). Germline V gives CDR1 MGHRA, CDR2 YSYEKL. V lost 4 bases and J lost 7, with 16 bases in between. The CDR3 is 15 amino acids. Here the CDR3 reads CASSLLGAFPEKLFF. The CDR3 DNA follows: TGCGCCAGCAGCCTCTTGGGGGCCTTCCCTGAAAAACTGTTTTTT.

V gene TRBV6-6 combines with J gene TRBJ1-6; maybe TRBD1 (6 bases). CDR3 size: 14 residues. Germline values: CDR1 MNHNY, CDR2 SVGAGI (reference sequence). Trimming removed 6 bases at V and 9 bases at J, with 15 bases between. The CDR3 DNA follows: TGTGCCAGCAGCCCGGACAGAATCACTTCACCCCTCCACTTT. This gives the protein CASSPDRITSPLHF.

This clone was picked up one time. The J gene is TRBJ1-2, the V gene TRBV10-3; the D is unclear. V was shortened by 6 bases and J by 0 bases, with 11 bases between the two germline ends. CDR3 length: 14 amino acids. The germline CDR1 and CDR2 sequences are ENHRY and SYGVKD. CDR3 in amino acids: CAIRPSGANYGYTF. The DNA of the CDR3 is TGTGCCATCAGGCCCAGCGGAGCTAACTATGGCTACACCTTC.

The V gene is TRBV19, the J gene TRBJ1-4, with 9 bases aligning to TRBD1. V dropped 8 bases and J dropped 5; count of bases not matched to a gene: 3. The CDR3 contains 13 residues. CDR1 is LNHDA and CDR2 is SQIVND in the germline V gene (reference sequence). The CDR3 DNA follows: TGTGCCAGTCGGGGGACAGGGAATGAAAAACTGTTTTTT. Translating it yields CASRGTGNEKLFF.

The rearrangement joins TRBV9 to TRBJ1-6; weak D call: TRBD1 (6 bases). Germline-derived CDR1 and CDR2 are SGDLS and YYNGEE. Trimming took off 0 bases at V and 0 bases at J, with 16 bases between the two ends. The CDR3 length is 19 residues. The CDR3 reads CASSVGTVTYSSYNSPLHF. The DNA of the CDR3 is TGTGCCAGCAGCGTAGGGACAGTCACGTACAGCTCCTATAATTCACCCCTCCACTTT. Full variable domain (remainder filled in from reference TRBV9 and TRBJ1-6): DSGVTQTPKHLITATGQRVTLRCSPRSGDLSVYWYQQSLDQGLQFLIQYYNGEERAKGNILERFSAQQFPDLHSELNLSSLELGDSALYFCASSVGTVTYSSYNSPLHFGNGTRLTVT.

In its sample, this clone was seen once. This sequence joins TRBV18 and TRBJ1-2; D perhaps matches TRBD1 (5 bases). V gave up 1 base and J gave up 1 base, with 10 bases separating them. The CDR3 length is 15 residues. CDR1 KGHSH and CDR2 LQKENI come from the germline V gene. This chain's CDR3 is CASSPLEGFNYGYTF. The CDR3 bases are TGTGCCAGCTCACCACTGGAGGGGTTTAACTATGGCTACACCTTC.